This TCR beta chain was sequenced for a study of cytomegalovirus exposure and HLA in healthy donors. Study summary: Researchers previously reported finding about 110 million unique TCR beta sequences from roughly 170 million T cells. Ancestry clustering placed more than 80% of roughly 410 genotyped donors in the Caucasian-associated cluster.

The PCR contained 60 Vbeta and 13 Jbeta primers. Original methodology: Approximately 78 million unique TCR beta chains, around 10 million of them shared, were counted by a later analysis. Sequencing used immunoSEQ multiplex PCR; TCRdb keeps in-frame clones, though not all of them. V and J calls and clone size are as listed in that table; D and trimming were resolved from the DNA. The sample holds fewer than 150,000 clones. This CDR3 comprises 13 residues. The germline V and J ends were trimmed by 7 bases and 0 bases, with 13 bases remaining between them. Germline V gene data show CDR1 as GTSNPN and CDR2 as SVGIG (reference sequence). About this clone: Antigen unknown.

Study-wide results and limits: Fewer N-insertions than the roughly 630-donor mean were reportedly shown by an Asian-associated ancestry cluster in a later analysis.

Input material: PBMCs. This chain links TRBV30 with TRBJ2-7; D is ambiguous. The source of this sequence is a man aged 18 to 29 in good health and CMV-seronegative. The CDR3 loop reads CAFQEHPSYEQYF. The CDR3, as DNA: TGTGCCTTCCAGGAACACCCCTCCTACGAGCAGTACTTC.